Included here is one TCR beta chain sequence, with context. This entry is derived from a study of blood T cells in healthy people across ages. With a J-beta primer mix and a sample-barcoded 5' primer, a second PCR ran about 6 to 11 cycles. All cDNA molecules were each tagged by a template-switch adaptor with 12 random nucleotides. Via MiXCR, TCRdb re-called the 5' RACE reads, giving one row per CDR3 protein. The sample shows around 1,800,000 distinct CDR3 sequences, around 40% of them seen only once. This CDR3 has 15 residues. V lost 4 bases, J lost 4 bases, and 17 bases lay in between. The V gene's germline CDR1 is SGDLS and CDR2 YYNGEE.

Sequenced sample: blood. The chain uses TRBV9 and TRBJ2-5; possible D gene TRBD2, 6 bases. The sequence derives from a human donor in good health. The CDR3 protein is CASSNSGTARETQYF. In nucleotides, the CDR3 is TGTGCCAGCAGCAACTCCGGGACTGCTAGAGAGACCCAGTACTTC.